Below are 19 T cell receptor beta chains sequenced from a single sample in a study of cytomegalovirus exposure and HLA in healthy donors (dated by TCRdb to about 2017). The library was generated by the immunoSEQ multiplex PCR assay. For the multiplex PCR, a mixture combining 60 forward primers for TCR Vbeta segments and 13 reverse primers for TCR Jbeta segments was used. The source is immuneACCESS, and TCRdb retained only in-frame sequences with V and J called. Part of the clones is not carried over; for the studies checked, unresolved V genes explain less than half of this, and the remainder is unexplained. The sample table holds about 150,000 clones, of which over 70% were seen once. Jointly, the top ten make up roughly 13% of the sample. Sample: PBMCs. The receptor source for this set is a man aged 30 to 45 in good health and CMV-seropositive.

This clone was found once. CDR3 sequence reads: CASSLGAGSSYEQYF. In DNA, the CDR3 is TGTGCCAGCAGCTTAGGAGCGGGAAGCTCCTACGAGCAGTACTTC. The genes are TRBV13 and TRBJ2-7, with TRBD2 identical over 7 bases. Unmatched junction bases numbered 2, after V lost 0 bases and J lost 0 bases. This CDR3 comprises 15 residues. Per the germline V gene, CDR1 is PRHDT and CDR2 is FYEKMQ (reference sequence).

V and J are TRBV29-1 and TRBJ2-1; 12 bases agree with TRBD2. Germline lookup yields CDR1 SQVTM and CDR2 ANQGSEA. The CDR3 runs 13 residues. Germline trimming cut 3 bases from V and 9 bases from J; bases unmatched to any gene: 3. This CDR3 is CSVDTSGRIEQFF. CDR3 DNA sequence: TGCAGCGTTGACACTAGCGGGAGGATTGAGCAGTTCTTC.

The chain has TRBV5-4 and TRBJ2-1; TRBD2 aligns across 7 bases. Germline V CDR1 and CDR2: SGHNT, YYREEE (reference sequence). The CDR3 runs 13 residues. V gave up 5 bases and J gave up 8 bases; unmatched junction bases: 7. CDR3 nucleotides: TGTGCCAGCAGTAAGGCGGGGGTAGATGAGCAGTTCTTC. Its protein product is CASSKAGVDEQFF.

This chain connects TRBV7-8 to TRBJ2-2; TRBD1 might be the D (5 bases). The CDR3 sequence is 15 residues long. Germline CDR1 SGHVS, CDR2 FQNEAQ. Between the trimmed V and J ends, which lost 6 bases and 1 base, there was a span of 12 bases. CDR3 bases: TGTGCCAGCAGGATTCAAGGACAGAACACCGGGGAGCTGTTTTTT. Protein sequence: CASRIQGQNTGELFF.

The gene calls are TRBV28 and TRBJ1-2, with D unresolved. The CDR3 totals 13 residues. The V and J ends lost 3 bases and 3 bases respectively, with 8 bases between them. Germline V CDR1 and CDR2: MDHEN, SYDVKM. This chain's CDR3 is CASSFGDYYGYTF. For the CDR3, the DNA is TGTGCCAGCAGTTTCGGGGATTACTATGGCTACACCTTC.

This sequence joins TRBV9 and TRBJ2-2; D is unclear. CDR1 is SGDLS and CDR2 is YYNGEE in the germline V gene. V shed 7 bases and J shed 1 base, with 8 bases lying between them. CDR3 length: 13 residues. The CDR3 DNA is TGTGCCAGCTCCTCAGGGAACACCGGGGAGCTGTTTTTT. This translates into CASSSGNTGELFF.

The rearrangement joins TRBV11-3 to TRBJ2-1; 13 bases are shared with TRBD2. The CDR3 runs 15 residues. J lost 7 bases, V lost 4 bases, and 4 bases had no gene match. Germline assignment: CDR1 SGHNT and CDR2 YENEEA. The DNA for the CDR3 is TGTGCCAGCAGCTCCGGGACTAGCGGGAAGAATGAGCAGTTCTTC. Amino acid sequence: CASSSGTSGKNEQFF.

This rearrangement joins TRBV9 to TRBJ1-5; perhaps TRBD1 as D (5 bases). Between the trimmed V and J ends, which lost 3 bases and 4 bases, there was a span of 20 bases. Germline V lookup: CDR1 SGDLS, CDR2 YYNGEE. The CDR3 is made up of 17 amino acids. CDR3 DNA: TGTGCCAGCAGCGCGGAGGAGGGGCCAGGGCCGAATCAGCCCCAGCATTTT. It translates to CASSAEEGPGPNQPQHF.

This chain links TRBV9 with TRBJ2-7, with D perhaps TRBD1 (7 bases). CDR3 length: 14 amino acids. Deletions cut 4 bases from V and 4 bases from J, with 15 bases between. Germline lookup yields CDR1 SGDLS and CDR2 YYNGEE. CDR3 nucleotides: TGTGCCAGCAGCACATCGACAGGGAGGTACGAGCAGTACTTC. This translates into CASSTSTGRYEQYF. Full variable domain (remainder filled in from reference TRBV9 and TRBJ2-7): DSGVTQTPKHLITATGQRVTLRCSPRSGDLSVYWYQQSLDQGLQFLIQYYNGEERAKGNILERFSAQQFPDLHSELNLSSLELGDSALYFCASSTSTGRYEQYFGPGTRLTVT.

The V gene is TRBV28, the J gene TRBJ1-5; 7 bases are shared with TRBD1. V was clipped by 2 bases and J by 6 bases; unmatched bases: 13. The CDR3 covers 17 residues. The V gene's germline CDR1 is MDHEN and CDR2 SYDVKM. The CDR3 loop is CASSLRSGTAWGQPQHF. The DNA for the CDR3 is TGTGCCAGCAGTTTACGGTCCGGGACAGCTTGGGGTCAGCCCCAGCATTTT. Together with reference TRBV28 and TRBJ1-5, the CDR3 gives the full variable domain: DVKVTQSSRYLVKRTGEKVFLECVQDMDHENMFWYRQDPGLGLRLIYFSYDVKMKEKGDIPEGYSVSREKKERFSLILESASTNQTSMYLCASSLRSGTAWGQPQHFGDGTRLSIL.

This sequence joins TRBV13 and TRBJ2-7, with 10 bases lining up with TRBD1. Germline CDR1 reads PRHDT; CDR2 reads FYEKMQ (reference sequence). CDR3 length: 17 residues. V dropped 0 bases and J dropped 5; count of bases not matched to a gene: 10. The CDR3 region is CASSLGIIRDRGDEQYF. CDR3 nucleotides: TGTGCCAGCAGCTTAGGAATAATCCGGGACAGGGGCGACGAGCAGTACTTC.

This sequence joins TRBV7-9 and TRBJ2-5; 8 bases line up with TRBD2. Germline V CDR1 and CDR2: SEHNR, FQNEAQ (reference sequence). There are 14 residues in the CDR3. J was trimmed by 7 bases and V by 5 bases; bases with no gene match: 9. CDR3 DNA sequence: TGTGCCAGCAGCACCACTAGCGGTTTGACGACCCAGTACTTC. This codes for CASSTTSGLTTQYF.

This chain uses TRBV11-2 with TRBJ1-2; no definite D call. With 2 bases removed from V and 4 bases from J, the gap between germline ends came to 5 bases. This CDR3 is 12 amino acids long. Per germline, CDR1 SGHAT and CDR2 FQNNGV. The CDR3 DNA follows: TGTGCCAGCAGCTTATCCAGCTATGGCTACACCTTC. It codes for CASSLSSYGYTF.

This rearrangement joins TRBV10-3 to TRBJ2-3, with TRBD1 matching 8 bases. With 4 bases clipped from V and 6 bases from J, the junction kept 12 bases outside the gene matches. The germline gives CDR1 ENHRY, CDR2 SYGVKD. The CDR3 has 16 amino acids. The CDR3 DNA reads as TGTGCCATCAGTGGAGGACAGGGAGAGAAAATTGATACGCAGTATTTT. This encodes CAISGGQGEKIDTQYF.

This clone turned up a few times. The CDR3 reads CASGTEDEKLFF. The CDR3 DNA is TGTGCCAGCGGGACAGAAGATGAAAAACTGTTTTTT. The gene calls are TRBV2 and TRBJ1-4, with 7 positions matching TRBD1. The CDR3 length is 12 residues. J was trimmed by 6 bases and V by 8 bases; bases with no gene match: 3. Germline V lookup: CDR1 SNHLY, CDR2 FYNNEI.

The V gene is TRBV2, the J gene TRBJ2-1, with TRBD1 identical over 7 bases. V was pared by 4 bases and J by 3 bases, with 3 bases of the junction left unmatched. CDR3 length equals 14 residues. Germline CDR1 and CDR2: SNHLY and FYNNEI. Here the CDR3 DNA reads TGTGCCAGCAGTGGGGCAGGGGGCTACAATGAGCAGTTCTTC. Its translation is CASSGAGGYNEQFF.

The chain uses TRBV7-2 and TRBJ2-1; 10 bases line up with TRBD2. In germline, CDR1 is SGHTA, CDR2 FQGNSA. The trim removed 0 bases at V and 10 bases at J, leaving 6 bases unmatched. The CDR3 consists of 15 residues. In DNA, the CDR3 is TGTGCCAGCAGCTTAGCCCTAGCGGGAGCTGGGGAGCAGTTCTTC. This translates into CASSLALAGAGEQFF.

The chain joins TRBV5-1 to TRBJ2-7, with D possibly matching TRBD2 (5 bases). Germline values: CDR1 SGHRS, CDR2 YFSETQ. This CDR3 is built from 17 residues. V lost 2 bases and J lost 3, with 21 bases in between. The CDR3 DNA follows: TGCGCCAGCAGCTTTAAGTCTAGCCCTAGCCAATACTACGAGCAGTACTTC. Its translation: CASSFKSSPSQYYEQYF.

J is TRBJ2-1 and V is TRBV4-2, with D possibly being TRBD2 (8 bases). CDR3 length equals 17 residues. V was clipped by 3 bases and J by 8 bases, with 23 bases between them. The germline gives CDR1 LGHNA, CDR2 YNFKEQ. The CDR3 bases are TGTGCCAGCAGCCAGGTTTGGACAGGCCGGGGGGGGGATGAGCAGTTCTTC. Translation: CASSQVWTGRGGDEQFF.